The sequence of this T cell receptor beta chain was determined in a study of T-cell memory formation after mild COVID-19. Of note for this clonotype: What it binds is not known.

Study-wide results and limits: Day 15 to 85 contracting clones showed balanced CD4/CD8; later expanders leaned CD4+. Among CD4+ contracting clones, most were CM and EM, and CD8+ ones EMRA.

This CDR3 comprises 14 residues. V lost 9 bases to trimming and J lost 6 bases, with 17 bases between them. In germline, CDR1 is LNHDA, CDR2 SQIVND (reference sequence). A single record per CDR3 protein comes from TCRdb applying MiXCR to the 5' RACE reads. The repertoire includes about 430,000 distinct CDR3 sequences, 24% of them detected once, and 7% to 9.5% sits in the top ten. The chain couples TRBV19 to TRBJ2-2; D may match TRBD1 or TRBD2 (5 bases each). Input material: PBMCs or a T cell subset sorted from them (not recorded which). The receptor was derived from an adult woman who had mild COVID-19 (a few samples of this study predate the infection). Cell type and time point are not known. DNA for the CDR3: TGTGCCAGCACCCGGGACCCGCCGGCCGGGGAGCTGTTTTTT. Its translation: CASTRDPPAGELFF.